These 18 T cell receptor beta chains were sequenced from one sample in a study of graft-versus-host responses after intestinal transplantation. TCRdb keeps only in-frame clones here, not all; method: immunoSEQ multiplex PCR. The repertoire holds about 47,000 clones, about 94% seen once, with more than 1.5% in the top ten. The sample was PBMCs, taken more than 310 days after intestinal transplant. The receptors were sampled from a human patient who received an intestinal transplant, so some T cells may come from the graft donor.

The CDR3 here is CASSLVGSGRPQPQHF. The CDR3 nucleotides read TGTGCCAGCAGTTTAGTAGGGTCAGGTAGACCTCAGCCCCAGCATTTT. J is TRBJ1-5 and V is TRBV28; D unresolved. Trimming stripped 2 bases from V and 6 bases from J, with 17 bases between. From germline, CDR1 is MDHEN and CDR2 SYDVKM. The CDR3 totals 16 residues.

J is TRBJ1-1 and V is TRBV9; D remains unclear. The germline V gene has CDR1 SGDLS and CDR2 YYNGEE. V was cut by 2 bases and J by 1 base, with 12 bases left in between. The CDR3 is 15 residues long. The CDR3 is CASSVSGRENTEAFF. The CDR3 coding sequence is TGTGCCAGCAGCGTTTCTGGACGGGAGAACACTGAAGCTTTCTTT.

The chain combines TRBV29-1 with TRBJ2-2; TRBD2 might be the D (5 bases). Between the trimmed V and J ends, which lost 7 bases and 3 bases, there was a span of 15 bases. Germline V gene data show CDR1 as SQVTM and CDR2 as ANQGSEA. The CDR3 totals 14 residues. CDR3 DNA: TGCAGCGCCAGAAGCGGACCCTACACCGGGGAGCTGTTTTTT. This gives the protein CSARSGPYTGELFF.

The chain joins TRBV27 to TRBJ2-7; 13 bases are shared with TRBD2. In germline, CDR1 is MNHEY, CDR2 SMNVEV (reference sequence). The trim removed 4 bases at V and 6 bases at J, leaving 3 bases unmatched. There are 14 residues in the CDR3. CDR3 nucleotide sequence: TGTGCCAGCAGTTATGGACTAGCGGGAGCCGAGCAGTACTTC. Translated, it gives CASSYGLAGAEQYF.

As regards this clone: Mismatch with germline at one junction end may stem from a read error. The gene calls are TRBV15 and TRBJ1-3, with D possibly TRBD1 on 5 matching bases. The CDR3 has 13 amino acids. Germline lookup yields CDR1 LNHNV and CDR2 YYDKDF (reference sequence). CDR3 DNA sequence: TGTGCCACCAGCAGAGATCCAGGATGGGGGAAACATTTT. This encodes CATSRDPGWGKHF. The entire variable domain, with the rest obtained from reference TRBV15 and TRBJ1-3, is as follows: DAMVIQNPRYQVTQFGKPVTLSCSQTLNHNVMYWYQQKSSQAPKLLFHYYDKDFNNEADTPDNFQSRRPNTSFCFLDIRSPGLGDTAMYLCATSRDPGWGKHFGEGSWLTVV.

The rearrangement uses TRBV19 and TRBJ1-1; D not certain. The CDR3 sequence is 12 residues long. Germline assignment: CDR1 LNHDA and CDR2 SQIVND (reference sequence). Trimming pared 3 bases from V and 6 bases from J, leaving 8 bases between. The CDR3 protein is CASSIPTPEAFF. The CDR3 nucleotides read TGTGCCAGTAGTATCCCAACTCCTGAAGCTTTCTTT. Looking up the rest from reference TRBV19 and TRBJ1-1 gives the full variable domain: DGGITQSPKYLFRKEGQNVTLSCEQNLNHDAMYWYRQDPGQGLRLIYYSQIVNDFQKGDIAEGYSVSREKKESFPLTVTSAQKNPTAFYLCASSIPTPEAFFGQGTRLTVV.

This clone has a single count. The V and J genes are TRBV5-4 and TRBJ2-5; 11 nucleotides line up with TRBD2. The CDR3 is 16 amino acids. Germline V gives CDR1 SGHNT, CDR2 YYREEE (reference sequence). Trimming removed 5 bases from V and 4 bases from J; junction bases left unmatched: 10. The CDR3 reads CASRRGLAGGGETQYF. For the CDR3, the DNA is TGTGCCAGCAGGCGGGGTCTAGCGGGGGGCGGAGAGACCCAGTACTTC.

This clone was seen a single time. CDR3 region: CASSPSGSRNTQYF. The CDR3 nucleotides are TGTGCCAGCAGCCCGTCAGGGAGTCGGAATACGCAGTATTTT. The chain carries TRBV7-2 and TRBJ2-3, with D perhaps assigned TRBD1 or TRBD2 (5 bases each). Per the germline V gene, CDR1 is SGHTA and CDR2 is FQGNSA. Trimming pared 5 bases from V and 7 bases from J, leaving 16 bases between. This CDR3 region has 14 residues.

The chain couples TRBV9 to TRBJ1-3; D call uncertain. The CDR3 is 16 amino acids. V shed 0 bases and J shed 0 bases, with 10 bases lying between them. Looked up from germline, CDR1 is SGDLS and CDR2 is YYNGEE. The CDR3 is CASSVEMRNSGNTIYF. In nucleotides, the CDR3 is TGTGCCAGCAGCGTAGAAATGCGAAACTCTGGAAACACCATATATTTT.

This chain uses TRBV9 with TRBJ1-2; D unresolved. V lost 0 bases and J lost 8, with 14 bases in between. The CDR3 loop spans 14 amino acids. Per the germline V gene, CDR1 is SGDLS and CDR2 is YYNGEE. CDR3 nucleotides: TGTGCCAGCAGCGTAGCGGCCGGCCTCCAAGGCTACACCTTC. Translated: CASSVAAGLQGYTF. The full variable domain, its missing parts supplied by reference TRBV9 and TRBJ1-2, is DSGVTQTPKHLITATGQRVTLRCSPRSGDLSVYWYQQSLDQGLQFLIQYYNGEERAKGNILERFSAQQFPDLHSELNLSSLELGDSALYFCASSVAAGLQGYTFGSGTRLTVV.

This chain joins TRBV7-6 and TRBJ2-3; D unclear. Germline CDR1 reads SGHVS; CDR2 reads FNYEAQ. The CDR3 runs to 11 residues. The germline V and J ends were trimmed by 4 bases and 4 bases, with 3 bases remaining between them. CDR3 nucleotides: TGTGCCAGCAGCTCCTCAGATACGCAGTATTTT. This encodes CASSSSDTQYF.

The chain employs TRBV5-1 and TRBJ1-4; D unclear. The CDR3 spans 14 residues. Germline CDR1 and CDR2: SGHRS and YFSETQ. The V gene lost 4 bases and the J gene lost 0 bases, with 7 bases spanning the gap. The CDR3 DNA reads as TGCGCCAGCAGCCCTCGGTCAACTAATGAAAAACTGTTTTTT. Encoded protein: CASSPRSTNEKLFF.

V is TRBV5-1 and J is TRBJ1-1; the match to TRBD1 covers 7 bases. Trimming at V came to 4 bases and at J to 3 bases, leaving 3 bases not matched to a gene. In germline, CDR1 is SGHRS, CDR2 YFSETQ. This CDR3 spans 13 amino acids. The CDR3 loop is CASSPTGDTEAFF. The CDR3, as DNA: TGCGCCAGCAGCCCCACAGGGGACACTGAAGCTTTCTTT.

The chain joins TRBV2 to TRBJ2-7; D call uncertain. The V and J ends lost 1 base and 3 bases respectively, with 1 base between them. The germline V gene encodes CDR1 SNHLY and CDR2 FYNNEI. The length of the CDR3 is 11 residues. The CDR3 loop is CASSEVYEQYF. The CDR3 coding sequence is TGTGCCAGCAGTGAAGTCTACGAGCAGTACTTC.

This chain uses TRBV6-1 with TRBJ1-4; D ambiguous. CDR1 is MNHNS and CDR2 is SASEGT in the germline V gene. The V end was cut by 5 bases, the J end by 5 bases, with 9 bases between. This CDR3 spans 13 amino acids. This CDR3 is CASSFGPNEKLFF. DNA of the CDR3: TGTGCCAGCAGTTTCGGACCCAATGAAAAACTGTTTTTT.

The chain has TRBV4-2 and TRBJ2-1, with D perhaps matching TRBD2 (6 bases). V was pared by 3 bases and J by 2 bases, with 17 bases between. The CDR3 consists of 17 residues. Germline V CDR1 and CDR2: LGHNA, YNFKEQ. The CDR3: CASSQEPSLATYNEQFF. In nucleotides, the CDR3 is TGTGCCAGCAGCCAGGAGCCTTCACTAGCTACCTACAATGAGCAGTTCTTC.

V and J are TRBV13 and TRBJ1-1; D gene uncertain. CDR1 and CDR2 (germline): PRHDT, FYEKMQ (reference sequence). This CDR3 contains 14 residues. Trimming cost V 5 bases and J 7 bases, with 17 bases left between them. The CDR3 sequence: CASSTSTRPLEAFF. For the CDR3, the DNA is TGTGCCAGCAGCACATCGACTCGCCCTCTTGAAGCTTTCTTT.

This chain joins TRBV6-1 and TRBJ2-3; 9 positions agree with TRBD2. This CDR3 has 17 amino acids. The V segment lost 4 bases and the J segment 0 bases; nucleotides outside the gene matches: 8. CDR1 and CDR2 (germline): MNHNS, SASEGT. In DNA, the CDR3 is TGTGCCAGCAGTGTATACGGACTAGCGCTTAGCACAGATACGCAGTATTTT. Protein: CASSVYGLALSTDTQYF.